This T cell receptor (beta chain) was observed in a study of shared clonotypes between healthy human individuals. Study-level information: Per donor, CD8 memory used one plate, CD8 naive used two, CD4 memory used three and CD4 naive used three.

The CDR3 sequence is 16 residues long. With 5 bases removed from V and 1 base from J, the gap between germline ends came to 15 bases. CDR1 is SGHRS and CDR2 is YFSETQ in the germline V gene. The protocol was immunoSEQ multiplex PCR, while the TCRdb copy is restricted to in-frame clones and leaves out a portion. The sample holds more than 2 million clones, 95% seen once. The chain couples TRBV5-1 to TRBJ2-2; D not certain. This receptor was taken from a man younger than 30 in good health. Input material: naive CD4+ T cells sorted from blood. Specified subset: CD45RA+ positively selected. CDR3 amino acids: CASRPSAALNTGELFF. Written as DNA, the CDR3 is TGCGCCAGCAGGCCGTCGGCAGCTCTGAACACCGGGGAGCTGTTTTTT.